These 11 T cell receptor beta chains were sequenced from one sample in a study of CD8 T cells in Susac syndrome. The RNA, about 0.45 to 1 ug, was put through reverse transcription using random hexamers. TCRdb itself ran the immunoSEQ multiplex PCR reads through MiXCR, one entry per CDR3 protein. The sample yields 300,000 or so distinct CDR3 sequences, roughly 94% seen once. Material for sequencing was CD4+ T cells from PBMCs. The receptors stem from a human donor with multiple sclerosis.

The V gene is TRBV6-5, the J gene TRBJ1-1, with unresolved D. From germline, CDR1 is MNHEY and CDR2 SVGAGI. The V end was cut by 0 bases, the J end by 7 bases, with 6 bases between. There are 12 residues in the CDR3. The CDR3 DNA reads TGTGCCAGCAGTTACTCCGGGAGTGAAGCTTTCTTT. It translates to CASSYSGSEAFF.

CDR3 in amino acids: CASSLAPLEAYNEQFF. In DNA, the CDR3 is TGCGCCAGCAGCTTGGCCCCACTAGAAGCCTACAATGAGCAGTTCTTC. This sequence joins TRBV5-1 and TRBJ2-1; possibly TRBD2 for D (5 bases). This CDR3 has 16 residues. Germline V lookup: CDR1 SGHRS, CDR2 YFSETQ. V was trimmed by 0 bases and J by 2 bases, leaving 12 bases between them.

The rearrangement joins TRBV7-9 to TRBJ1-4; possibly TRBD1 for D (5 bases). Germline lookup yields CDR1 SEHNR and CDR2 FQNEAQ (reference sequence). Between the trimmed V and J ends, which lost 5 bases and 3 bases, there was a span of 22 bases. The CDR3 runs to 18 residues. The CDR3 sequence is CASSPNLAGRSANEKLFF. The CDR3 DNA reads as TGTGCCAGCAGCCCCAACCTGGCGGGGCGGTCAGCTAATGAAAAACTGTTTTTT.

The chain uses TRBV2 and TRBJ1-3, with 8 bases lining up with TRBD1. The CDR3 is 13 amino acids. The germline gives CDR1 SNHLY, CDR2 FYNNEI. The V and J ends lost 6 bases and 7 bases, in that order; junction bases with no gene match: 5. The CDR3 here is CASSMDRVNTIYF. CDR3 in DNA: TGTGCCAGCAGCATGGACAGGGTGAACACCATATATTTT.

This sequence joins TRBV5-5 and TRBJ1-5, with 9 nucleotides matching TRBD1. V lost 0 bases to trimming and J lost 0 bases; unmatched junction nucleotides: 10. This CDR3 contains 19 residues. Germline V gene lookup returns CDR1 SGHKS and CDR2 YYEKEE (reference sequence). The CDR3 is CASSLVPGQGLNSNQPQHF. DNA of the CDR3: TGTGCCAGCAGCTTGGTCCCGGGACAGGGACTCAATAGCAATCAGCCCCAGCATTTT.

This chain connects TRBV3-1 to TRBJ1-2, with TRBD1 as a possible D gene (6 bases). Germline V gene data show CDR1 as LGHDT and CDR2 as YNNKEL (reference sequence). The CDR3 spans 15 residues. The germline V and J ends were trimmed by 4 bases and 8 bases, with 20 bases remaining between them. CDR3 sequence: CASSLRNRDLGGYTF. The CDR3 coding sequence is TGTGCCAGCAGCCTCCGGAACAGGGACCTAGGGGGCTACACCTTC.

The chain links TRBV2 to TRBJ2-3, with 14 bases lining up with TRBD2. CDR3 length: 15 residues. Trimming took 6 bases from V and 6 from J; bases not matched to a gene: 5. Germline lookup yields CDR1 SNHLY and CDR2 FYNNEI. The CDR3 nucleotides are TGTGCCAGCAGGGGGACTAGCGGGAGTTCGGATACGCAGTATTTT. Amino acids: CASRGTSGSSDTQYF.

The CDR3 is CASSSGLVQYF. The CDR3 region has the DNA TGTGCCAGCAGTTCGGGACTAGTCCAGTATTTT. J is TRBJ2-3 and V is TRBV12-3 or TRBV12-4; the match to TRBD2 covers 8 bases. CDR3 size: 11 residues. With V trimmed by 4 bases and J by 12 bases, 3 bases remained unmatched.

The gene calls are TRBV19 and TRBJ1-5; no reliable D call. In germline, CDR1 is LNHDA, CDR2 SQIVND (reference sequence). V lost 3 bases to trimming and J lost 1 base, with 13 bases between them. This CDR3 comprises 16 residues. This chain's CDR3 is CASSIIGEESNQPQHF. In nucleotides, the CDR3 is TGTGCCAGTAGTATCATTGGGGAGGAGAGCAATCAGCCCCAGCATTTT.

The V and J genes are TRBV10-2 and TRBJ2-4, with D possibly being TRBD2 (6 bases). Germline lookup yields CDR1 WSHSY and CDR2 SAAADI. V lost 9 bases, J lost 9 bases, and 18 bases lay in between. This CDR3 has 13 amino acids. The CDR3, as DNA: TGCGCCAGTGGGAGGAGCCCCATGGCCATTCAGTACTTC. Protein: CASGRSPMAIQYF.

The V gene is TRBV5-1, the J gene TRBJ2-1; 8 nucleotides line up with TRBD1. The CDR3 extends over 15 amino acids. Trimming removed 4 bases from V and 4 bases from J; junction bases left unmatched: 7. Germline loops: CDR1 SGHRS, CDR2 YFSETQ. The CDR3 loop is CASSVDRGSYNEQFF. CDR3 DNA: TGCGCCAGCAGCGTCGACAGGGGATCTTACAATGAGCAGTTCTTC.